The clone carrying this T cell receptor (beta chain) was detected only once. This sample is drawn from a study of T cell changes during pregnancy in multiple sclerosis. Profiled with immunoSEQ multiplex PCR; TCRdb holds only in-frame clones, not every one. The sample shows fewer than 65,000 clones, 90% to 95% of them seen only once. This CDR3 region has 11 residues. Trimming pared 6 bases from V and 10 bases from J, leaving 10 bases between. CDR1 MDHEN and CDR2 SYDVKM come from the germline V gene. Sequenced here: peripheral blood, sampled in the second trimester of pregnancy. The receptor comes from a female donor with multiple sclerosis, enrolled in a pregnancy study. This rearrangement joins TRBV28 to TRBJ1-5; no reliable D call. The CDR3 is CASSHNSPQHF. The CDR3 coding sequence is TGTGCCAGCAGCCACAATTCACCCCAGCATTTT.